The source of this T cell receptor beta chain is a study of cytomegalovirus exposure and HLA in healthy donors. About the research overall: Counted in an early data release were approximately 80 million unique TCRs from HLA-typed donors.

In the PCR, 60 Vbeta and 13 Jbeta primers were used. Some clones are missing from TCRdb's copy, which holds only in-frame ones; the method was immunoSEQ multiplex PCR. Of some 140,000 clones listed, about 86% are singletons. Trimming removed 5 bases from V and 8 bases from J, with 15 bases in between. The CDR3 consists of 14 residues. From germline, CDR1 is SNHLY and CDR2 FYNNEI. Each donor was healthy, and each was a bone marrow donor. Study-level points and caveats: The authors enumerated under 200 TCR beta chains as linked to cytomegalovirus. Reportedly, fewer N-insertions than the approximately 700-donor mean appeared in an Asian-associated ancestry cluster in a later analysis.

The sample holds a few counts of this clone. Antigen specificity is unknown. The chain has TRBV2 and TRBJ1-4; the D is unclear. The sequencing input was PBMCs. The receptor was isolated from a woman between 25 and 40 years old in good health and CMV-seronegative. The CDR3 bases are TGTGCCAGCAGTTCCCCCGGGATAGAGGAAAAACTGTTTTTT. Translating it yields CASSSPGIEEKLFF.